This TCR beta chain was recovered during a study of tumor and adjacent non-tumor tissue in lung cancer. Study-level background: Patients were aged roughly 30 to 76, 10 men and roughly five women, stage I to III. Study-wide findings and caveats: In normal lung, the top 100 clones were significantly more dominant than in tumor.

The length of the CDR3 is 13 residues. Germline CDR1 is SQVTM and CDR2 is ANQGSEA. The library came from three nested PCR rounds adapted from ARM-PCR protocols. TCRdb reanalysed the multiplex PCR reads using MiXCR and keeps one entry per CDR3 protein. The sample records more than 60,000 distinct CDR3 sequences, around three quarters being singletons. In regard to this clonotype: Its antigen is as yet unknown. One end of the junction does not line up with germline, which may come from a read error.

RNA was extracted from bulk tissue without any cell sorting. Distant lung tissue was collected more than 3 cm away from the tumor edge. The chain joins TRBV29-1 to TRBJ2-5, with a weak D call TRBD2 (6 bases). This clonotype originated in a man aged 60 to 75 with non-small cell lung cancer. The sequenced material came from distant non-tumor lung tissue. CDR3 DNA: TGCAACGTAGCGGACAAATACCAAGAGAGCCAGTACTTC. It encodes CNVADKYQESQYF.